This T cell receptor (beta chain) is drawn from a study of blood T cell repertoires in COVID-19. Across about two dozen US areas, participants ranged in age from about 18 to 100 years. Two negative PCRs, clearance, or symptom resolution were required of recovered Cohort 3 donors. CDR3 length: 19 amino acids. The V gene's germline CDR1 is MGHRA and CDR2 YSYEKL. The V gene end was trimmed by 0 bases and the J gene end by 6 bases; junction bases not matched to a gene: 13. Only in-frame clones appear in the TCRdb table, and some are missing; sequencing was by immunoSEQ multiplex PCR. This repertoire shows about 300,000 clones, 85% to 90% found once; its top ten account for about 4.1%.

This rearrangement joins TRBV4-1 to TRBJ2-1; 11 nucleotides agree with TRBD2. The TCR was taken from a man aged 25-45 years who had recovered from COVID-19. The specimen was PBMCs or T cells enriched from blood (not recorded which). The CDR3 DNA is TGCGCCAGCAGCCAAGATCCAGGTCGGGGACTAGCGGTACCCAATGAGCAGTTCTTC. Translating gives CASSQDPGRGLAVPNEQFF.